The 18 T cell receptor beta chains in this list originate from one sample, sequenced in a study of cytomegalovirus exposure and HLA in healthy donors. Generated by immunoSEQ multiplex PCR, the TCRdb table keeps only in-frame clones and is missing some. The repertoire holds about 340,000 clones, with more than 80% as singletons. Sequencing was carried out using PBMCs. Receptors originate from a woman aged 18-35 years in good health and CMV-seronegative.

The table lists this clone with a count of one. This chain uses TRBV18 with TRBJ2-7; D possibly corresponds to TRBD1 (6 bases). This CDR3 region has 13 residues. CDR1 is KGHSH and CDR2 is LQKENI in the germline V gene. Trimming removed 6 bases from V and 0 bases from J, with 9 bases in between. Here the CDR3 DNA reads TGTGCCAGCTCCCGGACAGACTCCTACGAGCAGTACTTC. Protein sequence: CASSRTDSYEQYF.

The chain combines TRBV9 with TRBJ2-7; a weak D match, TRBD2 (6 bases). CDR3 length: 14 amino acids. Deletions cut 4 bases from V and 2 bases from J, with 13 bases between. Per germline, CDR1 SGDLS and CDR2 YYNGEE. The DNA for the CDR3 is TGTGCCAGCAGCCGGACGTCGGGAGCCTACGAGCAGTACTTC. Translation gives CASSRTSGAYEQYF.

The CDR3 DNA follows: TGTGCCAGCAGCTCAGGGGTAGCAACTAATGAAAAACTGTTTTTT. The encoded protein is CASSSGVATNEKLFF. The V call is TRBV11-2, the J call TRBJ1-4; D possibly corresponds to TRBD1 (6 bases). This CDR3 is built from 15 residues. CDR1 and CDR2 (germline): SGHAT, FQNNGV. The V gene lost 4 bases and the J gene lost 0 bases, with 9 bases spanning the gap.

V gene TRBV6-5 combines with J gene TRBJ2-3; a weak D match, TRBD1 (6 bases). V was pared by 2 bases and J by 0 bases, with 12 bases between. The CDR3 extends over 16 amino acids. Germline lookup yields CDR1 MNHEY and CDR2 SVGAGI. The CDR3 region is CASSYHGQLSTDTQYF. CDR3 in DNA: TGTGCCAGCAGTTACCATGGACAGCTAAGCACAGATACGCAGTATTTT.

J is TRBJ2-1 and V is TRBV29-1; a possible D gene is TRBD2 (5 bases). Trimming stripped 5 bases from V and 9 bases from J, with 20 bases between. Per germline, CDR1 SQVTM and CDR2 ANQGSEA. The CDR3 is 14 residues long. The CDR3 DNA reads TGCAGCGTTAAAACAAACTTACTAGAAACTGAGCAGTTCTTC. Protein: CSVKTNLLETEQFF.

This sequence joins TRBV14 and TRBJ2-1; 9 nucleotides match TRBD1. V shed 4 bases, J shed 4 bases, and the junction held 8 bases outside the gene matches. This CDR3 contains 16 residues. Germline V gene data show CDR1 as SGHDN and CDR2 as FVKESK. DNA for the CDR3: TGTGCCAGCAGCCCTTTCGCCGGGACAGGGTACAATGAGCAGTTCTTC. Its protein product is CASSPFAGTGYNEQFF.

The V gene is TRBV27, the J gene TRBJ2-1, with TRBD2 identical over 9 bases. V gave up 4 bases and J gave up 8 bases; unmatched junction bases: 12. The germline V gene encodes CDR1 MNHEY and CDR2 SMNVEV (reference sequence). The CDR3 length is 16 residues. CDR3 sequence reads: CASSWASGKSGDEQFF. In DNA, the CDR3 is TGTGCCAGCAGTTGGGCTAGCGGGAAATCTGGAGATGAGCAGTTCTTC.

The V gene is TRBV4-3, the J gene TRBJ2-7; possibly TRBD1 for D (5 bases). Germline V gives CDR1 LGHNA, CDR2 YSLEER. Trimming left V 0 bases short and J 0 bases short, with 6 bases between. The CDR3 is made up of 14 amino acids. CDR3: CASSQDRVSYEQYF. The CDR3 DNA sequence: TGCGCCAGCAGCCAAGACAGGGTCTCCTACGAGCAGTACTTC.

The chain is built from TRBV27 and TRBJ1-2; TRBD1 matches 8 bases. This CDR3 has 15 residues. Trimming at V came to 5 bases and at J to 3 bases, leaving 8 bases not matched to a gene. Looked up from germline, CDR1 is MNHEY and CDR2 is SMNVEV (reference sequence). CDR3: CASSTRTGSDYGYTF. CDR3 DNA: TGTGCCAGCAGTACCCGGACAGGGTCTGACTATGGCTACACCTTC.

This chain joins TRBV5-1 and TRBJ2-2; D call uncertain. Germline CDR1 reads SGHRS; CDR2 reads YFSETQ. V gave up 0 bases and J gave up 1 base, with 10 bases separating them. The CDR3 totals 16 residues. The CDR3 DNA sequence: TGCGCCAGCAGCTTGGATGACTGGGTGAACACCGGGGAGCTGTTTTTT. It is translated as CASSLDDWVNTGELFF.

This chain joins TRBV4-2 and TRBJ2-5; 8 nucleotides line up with TRBD2. The CDR3 covers 15 residues. V shed 5 bases, J shed 5 bases, and the junction held 10 bases outside the gene matches. Germline lookup yields CDR1 LGHNA and CDR2 YNFKEQ. The CDR3 loop is CASSSAGGSGETQYF. CDR3 in DNA: TGTGCCAGCAGCTCGGCGGGAGGCTCAGGGGAGACCCAGTACTTC.

The chain combines TRBV7-9 with TRBJ1-4, with 9 bases identical to TRBD1. The CDR3 extends over 13 amino acids. The germline gives CDR1 SEHNR, CDR2 FQNEAQ (reference sequence). The V gene end was trimmed by 6 bases and the J gene end by 12 bases; junction bases not matched to a gene: 8. The CDR3 sequence is CASSLLQGAELFF. DNA of the CDR3: TGTGCCAGCAGTTTGCTACAGGGGGCTGAACTGTTTTTT. The full variable domain, rest sourced from reference TRBV7-9 and TRBJ1-4, is DTGVSQNPRHKITKRGQNVTFRCDPISEHNRLYWYRQTLGQGPEFLTYFQNEAQLEKSRLLSDRFSAERPKGSFSTLEIQRTEQGDSAMYLCASSLLQGAELFFGSGTQLSVL.

Comment on this clone: The junction and the germline gene differ at one end; a read error may be behind it. V is TRBV28 and J is TRBJ2-7; 7 nucleotides match TRBD2. Germline-derived CDR1 and CDR2 are MDHEN and SYDVKM. CDR3 length: 13 amino acids. CDR3: CRAGTTTSYEQYF. In DNA, the CDR3 is TGCCGGGCGGGGACTACTACCTCCTACGAGCAGTACTTC.

The V call is TRBV7-3, the J call TRBJ2-3; tentatively, D is TRBD2 (5 bases). Trimming stripped 5 bases from V and 3 bases from J, with 15 bases between. The CDR3 has 15 residues. The germline V gene has CDR1 SGHTA and CDR2 FQGTGA. The DNA for the CDR3 is TGTGCCAGCAGCCCGGGGTGGGGATTAACAGATACGCAGTATTTT. Amino acids: CASSPGWGLTDTQYF.

This clone has just one count. This rearrangement joins TRBV27 to TRBJ1-1; 8 positions match TRBD1. CDR3 length equals 14 residues. V dropped 7 bases and J dropped 1; count of bases not matched to a gene: 5. Germline CDR1 is MNHEY and CDR2 is SMNVEV (reference sequence). CDR3 nucleotide sequence: TGTGCCAGCACCACGGACAGGGAGAACACTGAAGCTTTCTTT. Residues: CASTTDRENTEAFF.

This chain connects TRBV6-5 to TRBJ2-3; 7 nucleotides match TRBD1. Germline-derived CDR1 and CDR2 are MNHEY and SVGAGI. The CDR3 runs to 13 residues. V was clipped by 8 bases and J by 6 bases; unmatched bases: 8. The CDR3 region has the DNA TGTGCCAGCGCTACAGGGGTAGGGGATACGCAGTATTTT. Amino acids: CASATGVGDTQYF.

This chain links TRBV4-2 with TRBJ1-2; 7 bases map to TRBD1. Trimming removed 4 bases from V and 6 bases from J; junction bases left unmatched: 11. The germline V gene has CDR1 LGHNA and CDR2 YNFKEQ. This CDR3 has 15 amino acids. CDR3 sequence reads: CASSRTDRSGNGYTF. The CDR3 DNA reads as TGTGCCAGCAGCCGGACGGACAGGTCGGGGAATGGCTACACCTTC.

This sequence joins TRBV11-2 and TRBJ1-1, with 7 bases lining up with TRBD1. Germline V gene sequence: CDR1 SGHAT, CDR2 FQNNGV. Germline trimming cut 5 bases from V and 3 bases from J; bases unmatched to any gene: 12. The CDR3 extends over 16 amino acids. For the CDR3, the DNA is TGTGCCAGCAGCACCGACTTTGACAGGGCCGACACTGAAGCTTTCTTT. Translating it yields CASSTDFDRADTEAFF.